This T cell receptor (beta chain) was sequenced in a study of blood T cell repertoires in COVID-19. The repertoire was sequenced with immunoSEQ multiplex PCR; TCRdb's copy has only in-frame clones and lacks some. The table lists about 88,000 clones, 86% of them singletons. J lost 7 bases, V lost 0 bases, and 5 bases had no gene match. This CDR3 is built from 14 residues. Germline V CDR1 and CDR2: SQVTM, ANQGSEA. The sequence came from a human donor in a cohort sampled during active COVID-19. The J gene is TRBJ2-1, the V gene TRBV29-1; 8 bases are a match to TRBD2. Material: peripheral blood. CDR3 sequence: CSVEDGLAGNEQFF. As DNA, the CDR3 is TGCAGCGTTGAAGATGGGCTAGCGGGTAATGAGCAGTTCTTC.